This is a list of T cell receptor beta chains from one sample in a study of CD8 T cells in ankylosing spondylitis. Each CDR3 protein gets one entry after TCRdb re-called the 5' RACE reads with MiXCR. The sample records about 220,000 distinct CDR3 sequences, 10% being singletons. The sample was blood, either unsorted or a sorted T cell fraction (not recorded which). These receptor sequences come from a male donor with ankylosing spondylitis or in good health (not recorded which). The CDR3 runs from the conserved cysteine through the conserved F or W. The order of the fields is clone size, V gene, D gene, J gene, CDR3 DNA, CDR3 protein. A D gene is named only where the DNA matches it firmly. Rows give clone size only sometimes, using once, few, many, or a class for an expanded clone.

clone_size: .; v_call: TRBV12-3/TRBV12-4; d_call: .; j_call: TRBJ1-6; cdr3_nt: TGTGCCAGCAGTTCGGACGGTGGAAATTCACCCCTCCACTTT; cdr3_aa: CASSSDGGNSPLHF
clone_size: many; v_call: TRBV5-1; d_call: .; j_call: TRBJ2-5; cdr3_nt: TGCGCCAGCAGCGACCACCCGGAACCGACAGAGACCCAGTACTTC; cdr3_aa: CASSDHPEPTETQYF
clone_size: many; v_call: TRBV7-2; d_call: TRBD2; j_call: TRBJ2-1; cdr3_nt: TGTGCCAGCAGCCCTACTAGCGGGGGGGCAGGGGAGCAGTTCTTC; cdr3_aa: CASSPTSGGAGEQFF
clone_size: few; v_call: TRBV7-2; d_call: .; j_call: TRBJ1-4; cdr3_nt: TGTGCCAGCAGCTTAGCGCGGGGGCAGCAAAATGAAAAACTGTTTTTT; cdr3_aa: CASSLARGQQNEKLFF
clone_size: many; v_call: TRBV20-1; d_call: .; j_call: TRBJ2-4; cdr3_nt: TGCAGTGCCACATTAGATGTCGACATTCAGTACTTC; cdr3_aa: CSATLDVDIQYF
clone_size: few; v_call: TRBV5-1; d_call: .; j_call: TRBJ2-2; cdr3_nt: TGCGCCAGCAGCTTGGACCCGGGAGAGGCCGGGGAGCTGTTTTTT; cdr3_aa: CASSLDPGEAGELFF
clone_size: many; v_call: TRBV2; d_call: .; j_call: TRBJ1-4; cdr3_nt: TGTGCCAGCAGTGCTACTTTTGGATATAATGAAAAACTGTTTTTT; cdr3_aa: CASSATFGYNEKLFF
clone_size: many; v_call: TRBV5-1; d_call: TRBD2; j_call: TRBJ2-2; cdr3_nt: TGCGCCAGCCGCGAGTCGGGGGGCACCGGGGAGCTGTTTTTT; cdr3_aa: CASRESGGTGELFF
clone_size: many; v_call: TRBV5-1; d_call: TRBD1; j_call: TRBJ2-5; cdr3_nt: TGCGCCAGCAGACTCGGACAGGAAGAGACCCAGTACTTC; cdr3_aa: CASRLGQEETQYF
clone_size: many; v_call: TRBV28; d_call: .; j_call: TRBJ2-5; cdr3_nt: TGTGCCAGCAGTTTTTTAGGGGAAGAGACCCAGTACTTC; cdr3_aa: CASSFLGEETQYF
clone_size: many; v_call: TRBV5-1; d_call: TRBD1; j_call: TRBJ2-2; cdr3_nt: TGCGCCAGCAGCTCGGGACAGGAGAACACCGGGGAGCTGTTTTTT; cdr3_aa: CASSSGQENTGELFF
clone_size: few; v_call: TRBV29-1; d_call: TRBD1; j_call: TRBJ1-2; cdr3_nt: TGCAGCGTTAACGGACAGGGTGTGAGCGGCTACACCTTC; cdr3_aa: CSVNGQGVSGYTF
clone_size: many; v_call: TRBV12-3/TRBV12-4; d_call: .; j_call: TRBJ1-1; cdr3_nt: TGTGCCAGCAGTCTACAGGCGAACACTGAAGCTTTCTTT; cdr3_aa: CASSLQANTEAFF
clone_size: many; v_call: TRBV5-1; d_call: TRBD1; j_call: TRBJ2-7; cdr3_nt: TGCGCCAGCAGCAACCGGGACAGGGGTTCCTACGAGCAGTACTTC; cdr3_aa: CASSNRDRGSYEQYF
clone_size: many; v_call: TRBV4-1; d_call: TRBD2; j_call: TRBJ2-5; cdr3_nt: TGCGCCAGCAGCCAAGAAGGGGCTAGCGGGGAGACCCAGTACTTC; cdr3_aa: CASSQEGASGETQYF
clone_size: many; v_call: TRBV11-2; d_call: TRBD2; j_call: TRBJ2-2; cdr3_nt: TGTGCCAGCAGCAGGGTAGCGGGGGGGCTTGGGACCGGGGAGCTGTTTTTT; cdr3_aa: CASSRVAGGLGTGELFF
clone_size: .; v_call: TRBV5-1; d_call: .; j_call: TRBJ1-3; cdr3_nt: TGCGCCAGCAGCTCAAGACAACAGGGATCCGGAAACACCATATATTTT; cdr3_aa: CASSSRQQGSGNTIYF
clone_size: .; v_call: TRBV3-1; d_call: .; j_call: TRBJ2-7; cdr3_nt: TGTGCCAGCAGCCAAGAGCCCAGTTACGAGCAGTACTTC; cdr3_aa: CASSQEPSYEQYF
clone_size: many; v_call: TRBV12-3/TRBV12-4; d_call: .; j_call: TRBJ2-7; cdr3_nt: TGTGCCAGCAGTTTTTCCTTGTCGCAGCCGGGGCAGTTCAACTCCGCCTACGAGCAGTACTTC; cdr3_aa: CASSFSLSQPGQFNSAYEQYF
clone_size: .; v_call: TRBV6-1; d_call: TRBD2; j_call: TRBJ2-3; cdr3_nt: TGTGCCAGCAGTAAATCTAGCGGGGGAGATACGCAGTATTTT; cdr3_aa: CASSKSSGGDTQYF
clone_size: .; v_call: TRBV7-9; d_call: .; j_call: TRBJ2-1; cdr3_nt: TGTGCCAGCATGGGAAGCTCCTACATTGAGCAGTTCTTC; cdr3_aa: CASMGSSYIEQFF
clone_size: few; v_call: TRBV7-2; d_call: .; j_call: TRBJ1-2; cdr3_nt: TGTGCCAGCAGCTTTTTCCCGGCTAACTATGGCTACACCTTC; cdr3_aa: CASSFFPANYGYTF
clone_size: many; v_call: TRBV12-3/TRBV12-4; d_call: .; j_call: TRBJ2-3; cdr3_nt: TGTGCCAGCAGTTTAAAAAGTAGCACAGATACGCAGTATTTT; cdr3_aa: CASSLKSSTDTQYF
clone_size: .; v_call: TRBV14; d_call: .; j_call: TRBJ2-3; cdr3_nt: TGTGCCAGCAGCCAAGGGGCTATCCGTGGAGATACGCAGTATTTT; cdr3_aa: CASSQGAIRGDTQYF
clone_size: .; v_call: TRBV29-1; d_call: TRBD1; j_call: TRBJ1-2; cdr3_nt: TGCAGCGTTGAAGAGGGACAGGGGGTCGGCTACACCTTC; cdr3_aa: CSVEEGQGVGYTF
clone_size: many; v_call: TRBV6-5; d_call: .; j_call: TRBJ2-7; cdr3_nt: TGTGCCAGCAGAGAATACTACGAGCAGTACTTC; cdr3_aa: CASREYYEQYF
clone_size: .; v_call: TRBV18; d_call: TRBD1; j_call: TRBJ1-5; cdr3_nt: TGTGCCAGCTCACGATCGACAGGGAACGGGGGTCAGCCCCAGCATTTT; cdr3_aa: CASSRSTGNGGQPQHF
clone_size: .; v_call: TRBV5-1; d_call: .; j_call: TRBJ2-3; cdr3_nt: TGCGCCAGCAGCTTGACTCCAAGCACAGATACGCAGTATTTT; cdr3_aa: CASSLTPSTDTQYF
clone_size: many; v_call: TRBV9; d_call: .; j_call: TRBJ2-2; cdr3_nt: TGTGCCAGCAGCGTAAGATCTACCACCGGGGAGCTGTTTTTT; cdr3_aa: CASSVRSTTGELFF
clone_size: many; v_call: TRBV6-6; d_call: .; j_call: TRBJ2-5; cdr3_nt: TGTGCCAGCAGCTCCCAGAGGGTAGAGACCCAGTACTTC; cdr3_aa: CASSSQRVETQYF
clone_size: few; v_call: TRBV6-4; d_call: .; j_call: TRBJ2-5; cdr3_nt: TGTGCCAGCAGTGAACAAGTAGGGGGTGAGACCCAGTACTTC; cdr3_aa: CASSEQVGGETQYF
clone_size: .; v_call: TRBV5-6; d_call: .; j_call: TRBJ1-5; cdr3_nt: TGTGCCAGCAGCTTATACGGCGAGGGAGGCAATCAGCCCCAGCATTTT; cdr3_aa: CASSLYGEGGNQPQHF
clone_size: many; v_call: TRBV7-2; d_call: .; j_call: TRBJ1-4; cdr3_nt: TGTGCCAGCAGCTGGAACCGGGGGGAAAAACTGTTTTTT; cdr3_aa: CASSWNRGEKLFF
clone_size: .; v_call: TRBV18; d_call: .; j_call: TRBJ2-6; cdr3_nt: TGTGCCAGCTCACCCTCAACAGGGTCTGGGGCCAACGTCCTGACTTTC; cdr3_aa: CASSPSTGSGANVLTF
clone_size: many; v_call: TRBV5-1; d_call: TRBD1; j_call: TRBJ1-2; cdr3_nt: TGCGCCAGCAGCAGGGACAGGGTCGCCGAAGTGGGCTACACCTTC; cdr3_aa: CASSRDRVAEVGYTF
clone_size: .; v_call: TRBV5-6; d_call: TRBD2; j_call: TRBJ2-1; cdr3_nt: TGTGCCAGCAGCTTCCGAGCGGGGTCTGACTACAATGAGCAGTTCTTC; cdr3_aa: CASSFRAGSDYNEQFF
clone_size: many; v_call: TRBV5-6; d_call: TRBD1; j_call: TRBJ1-5; cdr3_nt: TGTGCCAGCAGCGGACAGGACAGCAATCAGCCCCAGCATTTT; cdr3_aa: CASSGQDSNQPQHF
clone_size: few; v_call: TRBV20-1; d_call: .; j_call: TRBJ1-1; cdr3_nt: TGCAGTGCTGGGAAGGCGGGGTCGAACACTGAAGCTTTCTTT; cdr3_aa: CSAGKAGSNTEAFF
clone_size: many; v_call: TRBV27; d_call: TRBD1; j_call: TRBJ2-7; cdr3_nt: TGTGCCAGCAGTCTGACAGGGCAGGGTACCTACGAGCAGTACTTC; cdr3_aa: CASSLTGQGTYEQYF
clone_size: many; v_call: TRBV29-1; d_call: TRBD1; j_call: TRBJ2-5; cdr3_nt: TGCAGCACCCGGGACAGAGTGCAAGAGACCCAGTACTTC; cdr3_aa: CSTRDRVQETQYF
clone_size: .; v_call: TRBV20-1; d_call: TRBD1; j_call: TRBJ2-7; cdr3_nt: TGCACTGCTACCTCGGACAGGGTACACGAGCAGTACTTC; cdr3_aa: CTATSDRVHEQYF
clone_size: many; v_call: TRBV11-2; d_call: .; j_call: TRBJ2-3; cdr3_nt: TGTGCCAGCAGCTTAGAACGAATAGGGTTGGTGTATTTT; cdr3_aa: CASSLERIGLVYF
clone_size: many; v_call: TRBV20-1; d_call: TRBD1; j_call: TRBJ2-7; cdr3_nt: TGCAGTGCTGCTACGGGGACAGGGTTCTACGAGCAGTACTTC; cdr3_aa: CSAATGTGFYEQYF
clone_size: many; v_call: TRBV5-1; d_call: .; j_call: TRBJ2-1; cdr3_nt: TGCGCCAGCAGCTTGGGGACGGGGAAGGATGAGCAGTTCTTC; cdr3_aa: CASSLGTGKDEQFF
clone_size: .; v_call: TRBV12-3/TRBV12-4; d_call: .; j_call: TRBJ2-3; cdr3_nt: TGTGCCAGCAGTTTTGGCCAGGGGGGCGGAGATACGCAGTATTTT; cdr3_aa: CASSFGQGGGDTQYF
clone_size: few; v_call: TRBV5-5; d_call: .; j_call: TRBJ1-1; cdr3_nt: TGTGCCAGCAGCGAGGACTCCGCGCTTCTCTTT; cdr3_aa: CASSEDSALLF